The rows below give T cell receptor beta chains drawn from one sample of a study of T cell responses to AZD1222 COVID-19 vaccine. Repertoires were generated with immunoSEQ multiplex PCR, while TCRdb's copy carries only in-frame clones and drops some. In the table there are approximately 140,000 clones, about 90% of which are singletons. Sequenced material: peripheral blood, taken 28 days after the second AZD1222 dose. The receptors shown here come from an adult who received the AZD1222 COVID-19 vaccine. The CDR3 runs from the conserved cysteine through the conserved F or W. A D gene is named only where the DNA matches it firmly. Some rows mark clone size as missing; the rest say once, few, many or name a class of expanded clone.

>.|.|TRBJ1-2|TRBV30|15
CAWGPLRGGVYGYTF
TGTGCCTGGGGACCCCTCAGGGGTGGGGTCTATGGCTACACCTTC
>.|.|TRBJ2-5|TRBV7-8|15
CASSLAGTIGETQYF
TGTGCCAGCAGCTTAGCAGGTACTATTGGAGAGACCCAGTACTTC
>.|.|TRBJ1-5|TRBV30|13
CAWNTGLSQPQHF
TGTGCCTGGAATACAGGGTTATCTCAGCCCCAGCATTTT
>.|.|TRBJ1-5|TRBV30|14
CAWSGGQSFQPQHF
TGTGCCTGGAGTGGAGGACAGAGTTTCCAGCCCCAGCATTTT
>.|TRBD2|TRBJ2-1|TRBV6-4|16
CASSDSTSGGHNEQFF
TGTGCCAGCAGTGACTCGACTAGCGGGGGACACAATGAGCAGTTCTTC
>.|TRBD2|TRBJ2-1|TRBV12-5|16
CASGPPLAGGHNEQFF
TGTGCTAGTGGTCCCCCGCTAGCGGGAGGTCACAATGAGCAGTTCTTC
>.|TRBD1|TRBJ1-4|TRBV6-1|15
CASSERQGGVEKLFF
TGTGCCAGCAGTGAGAGACAGGGTGGTGTAGAAAAACTGTTTTTT
>.|.|TRBJ2-2|TRBV5-1|13
CASSRELTGELFF
TGCGCCAGCAGCCGGGAGCTAACCGGGGAGCTGTTTTTT
>.|.|TRBJ1-6|TRBV11-2|14
CASSPRDGGSPLHF
TGTGCCAGCAGCCCACGGGACGGTGGTTCACCCCTCCACTTT
>.|TRBD1|TRBJ1-2|TRBV19|14
CASVDPGTGSGYTF
TGTGCCAGCGTCGACCCGGGGACAGGGTCTGGCTACACCTTC
>.|.|TRBJ2-5|TRBV18|12
CASSPPTETQYF
TGTGCCAGCTCACCACCGACAGAGACCCAGTACTTC
>.|TRBD1|TRBJ1-2|TRBV19|12
CASEPGGYGYTF
TGTGCCAGCGAACCAGGGGGTTATGGCTACACCTTC
>.|TRBD1|TRBJ2-2|TRBV7-9|14
CASLGTDNTGELFF
TGTGCCAGCTTAGGGACAGACAACACCGGGGAGCTGTTTTTT
>.|.|TRBJ1-4|TRBV5-1|15
CASSSWGLPDEKLFF
TGCGCCAGCAGCTCTTGGGGGCTGCCGGATGAAAAACTGTTTTTT
>.|TRBD1|TRBJ1-1|TRBV25-1|13
CATRTGAVSEAFF
TGTGCCACCAGGACAGGGGCGGTGTCTGAAGCTTTCTTT
>once|TRBD1|TRBJ1-3|TRBV7-3|15
CASSSTGTGGNTIYF
TGTGCCAGCAGCTCGACCGGGACAGGTGGAAACACCATATATTTT
>once|.|TRBJ2-5|TRBV4-2|14
CASSQNYREETQYF
TGTGCCAGCAGCCAAAATTACAGGGAAGAGACCCAGTACTTC
>.|.|TRBJ2-1|TRBV7-8|19
CASSLPSWRGPSSYNEQFF
TGTGCCAGCAGCCTACCATCCTGGCGGGGGCCCTCCTCCTACAATGAGCAGTTCTTC
>.|.|TRBJ1-2|TRBV15|14
CATSRDSPGRGYTF
TGTGCCACCAGCAGAGATAGTCCCGGCCGTGGCTACACCTTC
>.|TRBD1|TRBJ2-3|TRBV11-3|15
CASSPRTGEPGAQYF
TGTGCCAGCAGCCCCCGGACAGGGGAGCCAGGGGCGCAGTATTTT
>.|.|TRBJ2-2|TRBV5-1|15
CASSLVRANTGELFF
TGCGCCAGCAGCTTGGTGAGGGCGAACACCGGGGAGCTGTTTTTT
>once|.|TRBJ2-3|TRBV5-1|14
CASSLSAGSDTQYF
TGCGCCAGCTCCCTATCGGCAGGGTCGGATACGCAGTATTTT
>few|TRBD1|TRBJ1-2|TRBV6-5|14
CASSPGGQIYGYTF
TGTGCCAGCAGTCCCGGGGGACAGATCTATGGCTACACCTTC
>.|.|TRBJ1-5|TRBV19|13
CASMGQADQPQHF
TGTGCCAGTATGGGGCAGGCCGATCAGCCCCAGCATTTT
>.|.|TRBJ2-7|TRBV11-2|13
CASRTGTVYEQYF
TGTGCCAGCAGGACCGGGACGGTCTACGAGCAGTACTTC
>.|.|TRBJ1-5|TRBV5-8|15
CASSSGDGGDQPQHF
TGTGCCAGCAGCTCAGGGGACGGGGGAGATCAGCCCCAGCATTTT
>.|.|TRBJ1-1|TRBV6-5|15
CASSYFTGGSTEAFF
TGTGCCAGCAGTTACTTCACGGGGGGTAGCACTGAAGCTTTCTTT
>.|.|TRBJ2-5|TRBV2|16
CASTAGSNIGRETQYF
TGTGCCAGTACCGCCGGGAGCAATATTGGGCGAGAGACCCAGTACTTC
>once|.|TRBJ2-4|TRBV24-1|16
CATSDATGKAKNIQYF
TGTGCCACCAGTGACGCAACAGGGAAAGCCAAAAACATTCAGTACTTC
>.|TRBD1|TRBJ1-1|TRBV18|15
CASSPGQGAFTEAFF
TGTGCCAGCTCACCGGGACAGGGGGCTTTCACTGAAGCTTTCTTT
>.|.|TRBJ1-6|TRBV6-5|15
CASSLSRVDNSPLHF
TGTGCCAGCAGTTTAAGTCGGGTTGATAATTCACCCCTCCACTTT
>.|.|TRBJ1-3|TRBV11-2|16
CASSLERTLSGNTIYF
TGTGCCAGCAGCTTAGAGCGGACCCTCTCTGGAAACACCATATATTTT
>.|TRBD1|TRBJ1-4|TRBV2|13
CASERDRGEKLFF
TGTGCCAGCGAACGGGACAGGGGTGAAAAACTGTTTTTT
>.|.|TRBJ1-1|TRBV5-1|14
CASSPSGHPRGAFF
TGCGCCAGCAGCCCTTCCGGACATCCCAGGGGAGCTTTCTTT
>once|TRBD1|TRBJ2-3|TRBV5-4|15
CASSLGQGSTDTQYF
TGTGCCAGCAGCTTGGGACAGGGTAGCACAGATACGCAGTATTTT
>once|.|TRBJ2-2|TRBV6-5|15
CASSYLGRGTGELFF
TGTGCCAGCAGTTATTTAGGGAGAGGCACCGGGGAGCTGTTTTTT